This TCR beta chain stems from a study of blood T cells in healthy people across ages. This clonotype was found a few times. The CDR3 loop spans 16 amino acids. Germline lookup yields CDR1 DFQATT and CDR2 SNEGSKA (reference sequence). Losses at the gene ends were 2 bases for V and 2 bases for J; bases not matched to a gene: 5. A second PCR of 7 to 11 cycles used a sample-barcoded 5' primer and a J-beta primer mix. TCRdb fed the 5' RACE reads into MiXCR, producing one record per CDR3 protein. Of roughly 790,000 distinct CDR3 sequences in the sample, roughly two fifths were seen once. Material for sequencing was blood. The receptor's source is a woman in her sixties in good health. The chain joins TRBV20-1 to TRBJ2-6; 8 positions agree with TRBD1. The chain's CDR3 is CSARSRTGPGANVLTF. The CDR3 bases are TGCAGTGCTAGATCCCGGACAGGGCCTGGGGCCAACGTCCTGACTTTC.